A selection of T cell receptor beta chains follows, all from one sample in a study of blood T cell repertoires in COVID-19. This table comes from immunoSEQ multiplex PCR, and its TCRdb copy is limited to in-frame clones, with some not included. The sample shows under 300,000 clones, 84% of them seen only once. The sequencing input was peripheral blood. The source of these receptors is a man between 35 and 55 years old who had recovered from COVID-19. CDR3s include the opening cysteine and the closing phenylalanine or tryptophan. D genes are given only for firm matches. A clone size is listed for some rows: how often the clone was seen (once, few, many), or a class if it is expanded.

j_gene	abundance	v_gene	d_gene	CDR3aa	CDR3nt
TRBJ1-1	once	TRBV7-9	.	CASSLALMNTEAFF	TGTGCCAGCAGCTTAGCACTTATGAACACTGAAGCTTTCTTT
TRBJ2-7	.	TRBV5-1	.	CASSPSGTGLYEQYF	TGCGCCAGCAGCCCCTCCGGGACTGGACTCTACGAGCAGTACTTC
TRBJ2-2	few	TRBV24-1	TRBD2	CATSDTLAGTGELFF	TGTGCCACCAGTGATACACTAGCGGGGACCGGGGAGCTGTTTTTT
TRBJ2-5	.	TRBV7-2	TRBD1	CASSFAGGGETQYF	TGTGCCAGCAGCTTTGCAGGGGGTGGAGAGACCCAGTACTTC
TRBJ2-7	.	TRBV21-1	.	CASSKDQAGPYEQYF	TGTGCCAGCAGCAAAGATCAGGCGGGGCCTTACGAGCAGTACTTC
TRBJ1-1	.	TRBV2	.	CASRTDSMNTEAFF	TGTGCCAGCAGGACGGACAGTATGAACACTGAAGCTTTCTTT
TRBJ1-2	.	TRBV19	TRBD1	CASSTRDSHTNYGYTF	TGTGCCAGTAGTACCCGGGACAGCCACACTAACTATGGCTACACCTTC
TRBJ1-5	.	TRBV19	.	CASSNRVSNQPQHF	TGTGCCAGTAGTAACAGAGTGAGCAATCAGCCCCAGCATTTT
TRBJ2-3	.	TRBV7-2	.	CASSLLRRDTQYF	TGTGCCAGCAGCCTTTTACGGAGAGATACGCAGTATTTT
TRBJ2-3	.	TRBV5-4	TRBD1	CASSSGDRGFISTDTQYF	TGTGCCAGCAGTTCGGGGGACAGGGGCTTTATTAGCACAGATACGCAGTATTTT
TRBJ2-1	.	TRBV2	.	CASSEADSRWSDEQFF	TGTGCCAGCAGTGAAGCGGACTCCAGATGGAGCGATGAGCAGTTCTTC
TRBJ1-1	.	TRBV10-1	TRBD1	CASTGQALNTEAFF	TGCGCCAGCACAGGACAGGCCCTGAACACTGAAGCTTTCTTT
TRBJ2-7	.	TRBV29-1	.	CSVRRGGYEQYF	TGCAGCGTTCGGAGGGGGGGCTACGAGCAGTACTTC
TRBJ2-3	.	TRBV7-2	TRBD2	CASSLLAGGGDTQYF	TGTGCCAGCAGCTTGCTAGCGGGAGGTGGAGATACGCAGTATTTT
TRBJ2-4	.	TRBV3-1/TRBV3-2	TRBD1	CASSQDPGQGNIQYF	TGTGCCAGCAGCCAAGATCCCGGACAGGGAAACATTCAGTACTTC
TRBJ1-1	few	TRBV11-3	TRBD1	CAISRQGGTEAFF	TGTGCCATCAGTAGACAGGGCGGGACTGAAGCTTTCTTT
TRBJ2-7	.	TRBV5-1	.	CASSLVPGGSYEQYF	TGCGCCAGCAGCTTGGTGCCAGGAGGGTCCTACGAGCAGTACTTC
TRBJ2-7	.	TRBV2	TRBD1	CASREQGDAYEQYF	TGTGCCAGCAGGGAACAGGGGGATGCCTACGAGCAGTACTTC
TRBJ2-2	.	TRBV7-2	TRBD2	CASSFPSGGQNTGELFF	TGTGCCAGCAGCTTCCCCAGCGGGGGGCAGAACACCGGGGAGCTGTTTTTT
TRBJ1-1	.	TRBV4-3	.	CASSQYGGPGGAFF	TGCGCCAGCAGCCAATACGGAGGACCCGGAGGAGCTTTCTTT
TRBJ1-5	.	TRBV5-5	.	CASSLFAGTEPQHF	TGTGCCAGCAGCTTGTTCGCGGGGACCGAGCCCCAGCATTTT
TRBJ1-3	.	TRBV14	.	CASSRLPTGSGNTIYF	TGTGCCAGCAGCCGCTTACCTACAGGGTCTGGAAACACCATATATTTT
TRBJ1-1	.	TRBV5-4	.	CASSREGVGTEAFF	TGTGCCAGCAGCCGCGAAGGGGTAGGCACTGAAGCTTTCTTT
TRBJ1-2	.	TRBV5-8	.	CASSSTGSGYGYTF	TGTGCCAGCAGCTCCACAGGGTCCGGCTATGGCTACACCTTC
TRBJ1-2	.	TRBV7-9	.	CASSLDGYGYTF	TGTGCCAGCAGCCTAGACGGCTATGGCTACACCTTC
TRBJ2-7	.	TRBV6-2/TRBV6-3	.	CASSYGHSGSYEQYF	TGTGCCAGCAGTTACGGGCATTCGGGATCCTACGAGCAGTACTTC
TRBJ1-6	.	TRBV19	.	CASSSRGGIDSPLHF	TGTGCCAGTAGTTCCCGGGGAGGGATTGATTCACCCCTCCACTTT
TRBJ1-1	.	TRBV6-5	TRBD1	CASSLQGALPEAFF	TGTGCCAGCAGTCTACAGGGGGCGCTTCCTGAAGCTTTCTTT
TRBJ2-1	.	TRBV29-1	TRBD1	CSVREGQGQYNEQFF	TGCAGCGTTAGGGAGGGACAGGGCCAATACAATGAGCAGTTCTTC
TRBJ1-2	.	TRBV10-3	.	CAITESARIPNYGYTF	TGTGCCATCACCGAGTCAGCCCGCATTCCTAACTATGGCTACACCTTC
TRBJ1-1	few	TRBV7-6	.	CASSPPGQLNTEAFF	TGTGCCAGCAGCCCCCCGGGACAACTGAACACTGAAGCTTTCTTT
TRBJ2-3	once	TRBV18	TRBD2	CASSPGLAGVSDTQYF	TGTGCCAGCTCACCTGGACTAGCGGGAGTTTCAGATACGCAGTATTTT
TRBJ2-7	few	TRBV2	TRBD1	CASSGDRAYSYEQYF	TGTGCCAGCAGTGGGGACAGGGCGTACTCCTACGAGCAGTACTTC
TRBJ2-5	.	TRBV9	TRBD1	CASSPSGQGQETQYF	TGTGCCAGCAGCCCCTCCGGACAGGGACAAGAGACCCAGTACTTC
TRBJ2-2	.	TRBV6-2/TRBV6-3	.	CASSYSLEAGELFF	TGTGCCAGCAGTTACTCTCTAGAAGCCGGGGAGCTGTTTTTT
TRBJ2-7	.	TRBV30	.	CAWSDSSYEQYF	TGTGCCTGGAGTGACAGCTCCTACGAGCAGTACTTC
TRBJ2-1	.	TRBV9	.	CASSPGLTTYNEQFF	TGTGCCAGCAGTCCAGGACTGACAACCTACAATGAGCAGTTCTTC
TRBJ2-1	.	TRBV27	TRBD1	CASSSYPGQGSDEQFF	TGTGCCAGCAGTTCTTACCCGGGACAGGGGTCCGATGAGCAGTTCTTC
TRBJ2-7	once	TRBV7-6	TRBD1	CASSLAGRTGWEQYF	TGTGCCAGCAGCTTAGCGGGTAGGACAGGCTGGGAGCAGTACTTC
TRBJ2-5	once	TRBV29-1	TRBD2	CSVDVGGARETQYF	TGCAGCGTTGACGTGGGAGGGGCCCGGGAGACCCAGTACTTC
TRBJ1-2	.	TRBV27	.	CASRGFRGSNYGYTF	TGTGCCAGCAGGGGTTTTCGGGGATCAAACTATGGCTACACCTTC
TRBJ2-1	.	TRBV18	TRBD1	CASETTDRVNEQFF	TGTGCCAGCGAAACTACCGACAGGGTGAATGAGCAGTTCTTC
TRBJ2-7	.	TRBV29-1	.	CSVQSRGYEQYF	TGCAGCGTTCAGAGCAGGGGCTACGAGCAGTACTTC
TRBJ1-1	.	TRBV5-1	.	CASSSSGALVSEAFF	TGCGCCAGCAGCTCGTCAGGGGCGCTTGTTTCTGAAGCTTTCTTT
TRBJ1-1	.	TRBV19	.	CASRGWNTEAFF	TGTGCCAGTCGAGGATGGAACACTGAAGCTTTCTTT
TRBJ2-5	.	TRBV7-9	.	CASSLVAVLRETQYF	TGTGCCAGCAGCTTAGTTGCGGTACTCCGGGAGACCCAGTACTTC
TRBJ2-3	.	TRBV19	TRBD2	CASSIITSGNIPGTNTQYF	TGTGCCAGTAGTATAATCACTAGCGGGAATATTCCCGGGACTAATACGCAGTATTTT
TRBJ2-1	once	TRBV19	TRBD2	CASSVGPGGEQFF	TGTGCCAGTAGTGTTGGCCCGGGGGGTGAGCAGTTCTTC
TRBJ2-7	.	TRBV18	TRBD1	CASSPPDREDSYEQYF	TGTGCCAGCTCACCACCTGACAGGGAAGATTCTTACGAGCAGTACTTC
TRBJ2-7	.	TRBV6-6	.	CASSEIASAAYEQYF	TGTGCCAGCAGCGAAATTGCTAGCGCCGCCTACGAGCAGTACTTC
TRBJ1-4	.	TRBV6-5	TRBD1	CASRDRGSNEKLFF	TGTGCCAGCAGGGACAGGGGGTCTAATGAAAAACTGTTTTTT
TRBJ2-2	few	TRBV7-9	.	CASSPMRAIGELFF	TGTGCCAGCAGCCCGATGAGAGCTATCGGGGAGCTGTTTTTT
TRBJ1-5	.	TRBV11-3	TRBD1	CASSLERGPSGDSNQPQHF	TGTGCCAGCAGCTTAGAAAGGGGGCCGTCGGGGGATAGCAATCAGCCCCAGCATTTT
TRBJ1-1	.	TRBV11-3	.	CASSSGQGTEAFF	TGTGCCAGCAGCTCAGGGCAGGGCACTGAAGCTTTCTTT
TRBJ1-6	.	TRBV9	.	CASRRDTNSPLHF	TGTGCCAGCCGCCGGGACACTAATTCACCCCTCCACTTT